This T cell receptor (beta chain) stems from a study of T cells after yellow fever vaccination. General study results and limits: A minor fraction of clonotypes spanned both CD4 and CD8 compartments.

One entry per CDR3 protein, called by TCRdb with MiXCR from the 5' RACE reads. The sample has some 500,000 distinct CDR3 sequences; approximately 15% are singletons. From germline, CDR1 is SGDLS and CDR2 YYNGEE. Trimming stripped 0 bases from V and 3 bases from J, with 13 bases between. The CDR3 extends over 15 amino acids. Turning to this clonotype: Its antigen is currently unknown.

The genes are TRBV9 and TRBJ2-7, with a tentative D call TRBD1 (7 bases). This clonotype originated in a man aged 30 to 45 who received the YFV17D yellow fever vaccine. The sequences come from PBMCs, collected on the day of the yellow fever booster vaccination. Written as DNA, the CDR3 is TGTGCCAGCAGCGTAGACGGCGGGACAGACTACGAGCAGTACTTC. Protein product: CASSVDGGTDYEQYF.